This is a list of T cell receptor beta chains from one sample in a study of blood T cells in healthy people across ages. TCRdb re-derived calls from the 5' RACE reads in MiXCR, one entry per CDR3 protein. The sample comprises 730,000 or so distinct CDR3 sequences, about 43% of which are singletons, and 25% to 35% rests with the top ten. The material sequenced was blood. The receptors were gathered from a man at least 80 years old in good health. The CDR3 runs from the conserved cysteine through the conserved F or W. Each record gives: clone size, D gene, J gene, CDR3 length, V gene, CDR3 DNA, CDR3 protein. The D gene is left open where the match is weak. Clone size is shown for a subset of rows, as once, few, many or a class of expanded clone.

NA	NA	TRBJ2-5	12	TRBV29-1	TGCAGCCTTAGCCGAGGCCAAGAGACCCAGTACTTC	CSLSRGQETQYF
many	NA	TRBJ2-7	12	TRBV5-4	TGTGCCAGCAGCCCGACACCCTACGAGCAGTACTTC	CASSPTPYEQYF
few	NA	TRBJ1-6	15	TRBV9	TGTGCCAGCAGCCCGCGTCCGGGACAAAATTCACCCCTCCACTTT	CASSPRPGQNSPLHF
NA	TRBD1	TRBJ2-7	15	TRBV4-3	TGCGCCAGCAGCCAACCGGGACAGGGAATCTACGAGCAGTACTTC	CASSQPGQGIYEQYF
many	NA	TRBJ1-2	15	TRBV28	TGTGCCAGCAGTCCCACGACCCCCACCACCTATGGCACCACCTTC	CASSPTTPTTYGTTF
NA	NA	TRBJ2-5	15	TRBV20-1	TGCAGTGCTAGAGATCGATTGGTGGGAGTGGAGACCCAGTACTTC	CSARDRLVGVETQYF
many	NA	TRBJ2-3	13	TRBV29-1	TGCAGCGTTGTGGTCTCCATGGGAGATACGCAGTATTTT	CSVVVSMGDTQYF
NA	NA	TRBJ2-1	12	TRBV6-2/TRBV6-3	TGTGCCAGCAAGCGGAGTTACAATGAGCAGTTCTTC	CASKRSYNEQFF
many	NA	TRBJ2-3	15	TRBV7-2	TGTGCCAGCAGCTTCCAAGCGGACCGCACAGATACGCAGTATTTT	CASSFQADRTDTQYF
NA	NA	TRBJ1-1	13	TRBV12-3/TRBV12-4	TGTGCCAGCAGTTTGGTTCATATGGGTGAAGCTTTCTTT	CASSLVHMGEAFF
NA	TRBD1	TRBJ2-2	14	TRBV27	TGTGCCAGCAGGTGGGACAGGGGAACCGGGGAGCTGTTTTTT	CASRWDRGTGELFF
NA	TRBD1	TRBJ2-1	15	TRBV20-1	TGCAGTGCTACCAGACAGGGGGATTGGAACAATGAGCAGTTCTTC	CSATRQGDWNNEQFF
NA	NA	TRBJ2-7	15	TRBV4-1	TGCGCCAGCAGCCAAGAGCGGGTAGCGGCCTACGAGCAGTACTTC	CASSQERVAAYEQYF
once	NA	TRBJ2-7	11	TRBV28	TGTGCCAGCGGGGGTAGCAACGAGCAGTACTTC	CASGGSNEQYF
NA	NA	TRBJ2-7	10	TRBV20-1	TGCAGCGCTAGGGTTATGAAGCAGTACTTC	CSARVMKQYF
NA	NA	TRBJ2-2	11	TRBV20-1	TGCAGTGCTAGCCCTCACCGGGAGCTGTTTTTT	CSASPHRELFF
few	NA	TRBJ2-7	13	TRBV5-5	TGTGCCAGCAGCTACCCAGGGGCCTACGAGCAGTACTTC	CASSYPGAYEQYF
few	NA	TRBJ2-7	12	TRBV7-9	TGTGCCAGCAGGGTTAGCTCCTACGAGCAGTACTTC	CASRVSSYEQYF
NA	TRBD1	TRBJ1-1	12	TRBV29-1	TGCAGCGGGCAGTCAACAGGGGGGGCAGCTTTCTTT	CSGQSTGGAAFF
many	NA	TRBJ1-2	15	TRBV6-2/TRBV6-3	TGTGCCAGCAGGATCTCTTCGACAGCTAACTATGGCTACACCTTC	CASRISSTANYGYTF
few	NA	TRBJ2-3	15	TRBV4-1	TGCGCCAGCAGCCAAGGGCTAGTGGGCACAGATACGCAGTATTTT	CASSQGLVGTDTQYF
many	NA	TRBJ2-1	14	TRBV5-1	TGCGCCAGCAGCTTGGAGGACAGTTACAATGAGCAGTTCTTC	CASSLEDSYNEQFF
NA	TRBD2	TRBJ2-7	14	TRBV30	TGTGCCTGGAGTTCCGGGACTAGCCCCTACGAGCAGTACTTC	CAWSSGTSPYEQYF
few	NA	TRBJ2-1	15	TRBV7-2	TGTGCCAGCAGTTTGACTACCCCTTTATTAAATGAGCAGTTCTTC	CASSLTTPLLNEQFF
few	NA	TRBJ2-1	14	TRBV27	TGTGCCAGCAGTTTACCCGGAACAAACAATGAGCAGTTCTTC	CASSLPGTNNEQFF
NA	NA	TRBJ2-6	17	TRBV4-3	TGCGCCAGCAGCCAAGCACCAGGGGCGGGGGGGGCCAACGTCCTGACTTTC	CASSQAPGAGGANVLTF
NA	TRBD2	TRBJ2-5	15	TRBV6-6	TGTGCCAGCAGTCAGGGACTAGCGGGGTCTGAGACCCAGTACTTC	CASSQGLAGSETQYF
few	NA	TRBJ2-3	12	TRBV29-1	TGCAGCGTTTTCGATTGGACAGATACGCAGTATTTT	CSVFDWTDTQYF
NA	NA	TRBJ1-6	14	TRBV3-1	TGTGCCAGCAGCCAAGATGGGGTCAGATCACCCCTCCACTTT	CASSQDGVRSPLHF
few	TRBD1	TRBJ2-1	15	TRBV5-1	TGCGCCAGCAGCTCCGGGACAGTGGGGCTCGGTGAGCAGTTCTTC	CASSSGTVGLGEQFF
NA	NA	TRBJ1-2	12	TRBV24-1	TGTGCCACCAGTGATTTGGGGTCAGGCTACACCTTC	CATSDLGSGYTF
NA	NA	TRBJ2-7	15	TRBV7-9	TGCGCCAGCAGCTTAGAAGGGTACCGGGGGAACGAGCAGTACTTC	CASSLEGYRGNEQYF
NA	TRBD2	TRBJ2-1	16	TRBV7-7	TGTGCTAGCAGCTTTACTAGCGGGAGCCCCTACAATGAGCAGTTCTTC	CASSFTSGSPYNEQFF
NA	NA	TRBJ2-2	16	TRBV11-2	TGTGCCAGCAGCCAGCGGCAGGGGGGGAACACCGGGGAGCTGTTTTTT	CASSQRQGGNTGELFF
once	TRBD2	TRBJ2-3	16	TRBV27	TGTGCCAGCAGTCCTCGGACTAGCGGGGCCCGGGCTACGCAGTATTTT	CASSPRTSGARATQYF
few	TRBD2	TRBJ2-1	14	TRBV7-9	TGTGCCAGCACGACTAGCGGGAGTCTGAATGAGCAGTTCTTC	CASTTSGSLNEQFF
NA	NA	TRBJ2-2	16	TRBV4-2	TGTGCCAGCAGCCAATGGGACACCTCGAACACCGGGGAGCTGTTTTTT	CASSQWDTSNTGELFF